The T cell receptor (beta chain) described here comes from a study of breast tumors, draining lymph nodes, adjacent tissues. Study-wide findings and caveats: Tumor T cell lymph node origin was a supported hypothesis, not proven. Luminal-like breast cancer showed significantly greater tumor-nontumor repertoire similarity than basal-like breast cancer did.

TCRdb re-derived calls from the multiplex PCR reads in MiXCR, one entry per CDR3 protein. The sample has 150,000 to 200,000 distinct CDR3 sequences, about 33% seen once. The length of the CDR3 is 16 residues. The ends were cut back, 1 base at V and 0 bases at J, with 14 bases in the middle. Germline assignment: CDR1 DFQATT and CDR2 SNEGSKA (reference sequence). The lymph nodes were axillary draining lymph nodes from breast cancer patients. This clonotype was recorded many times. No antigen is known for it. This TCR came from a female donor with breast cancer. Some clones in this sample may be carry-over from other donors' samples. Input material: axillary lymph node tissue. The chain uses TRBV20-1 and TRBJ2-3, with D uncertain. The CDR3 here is CSARVKLVISTDTQYF. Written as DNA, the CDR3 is TGCAGTGCTAGAGTGAAATTGGTTATTAGCACAGATACGCAGTATTTT.